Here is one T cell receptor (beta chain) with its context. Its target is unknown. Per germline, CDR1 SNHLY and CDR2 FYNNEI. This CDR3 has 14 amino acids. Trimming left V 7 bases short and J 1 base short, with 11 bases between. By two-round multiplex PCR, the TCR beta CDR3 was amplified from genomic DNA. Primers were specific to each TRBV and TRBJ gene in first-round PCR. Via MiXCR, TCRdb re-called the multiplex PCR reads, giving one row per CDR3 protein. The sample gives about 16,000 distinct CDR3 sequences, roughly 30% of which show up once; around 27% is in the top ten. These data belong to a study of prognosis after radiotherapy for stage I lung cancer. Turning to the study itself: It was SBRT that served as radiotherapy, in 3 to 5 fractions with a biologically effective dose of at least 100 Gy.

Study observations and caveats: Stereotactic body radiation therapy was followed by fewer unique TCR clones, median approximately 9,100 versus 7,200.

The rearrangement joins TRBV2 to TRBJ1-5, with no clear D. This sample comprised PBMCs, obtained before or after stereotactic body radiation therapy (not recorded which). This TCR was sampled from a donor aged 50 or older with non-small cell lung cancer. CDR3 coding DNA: TGTGCCAGCACGTTCCTAGGGAGCAATCAGCCCCAGCATTTT. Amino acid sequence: CASTFLGSNQPQHF.